The T cell receptor beta chain under discussion was sequenced for a study of blood T cells in healthy people across ages. For the second PCR, which ran for roughly 6 to 11 cycles, a sample-barcoded 5' primer and a J-beta primer mix were used. MiXCR, run by TCRdb on the 5' RACE reads, gives a single entry per CDR3 protein. The repertoire consists of approximately 290,000 distinct CDR3 sequences, with 25% to 30% occurring once and the leading ten covering 25% to 30%. CDR3 length: 16 amino acids. The V end was cut by 5 bases, the J end by 6 bases, with 20 bases between. Per germline, CDR1 MDHEN and CDR2 SYDVKM. This clonotype appeared a few times.

The specimen was blood. The rearrangement links TRBV28 to TRBJ2-1; D might be TRBD1 or TRBD2, each matching 5 bases. This receptor was obtained from an older woman in good health. In nucleotides, the CDR3 is TGTGCCAGCAGTCCCCGAGGGGAGCTTACGTCCAATGAGCAGTTCTTC. This encodes CASSPRGELTSNEQFF.